Listed below are T cell receptor beta chains from one sample, sequenced in a study of response to subunit inactivated influenza vaccine. TCRdb used MiXCR to reprocess the RT-PCR reads, holding one entry per CDR3 protein. This repertoire shows about 540,000 distinct CDR3 sequences, approximately 20% found once; its top ten account for about 2.8%. The same data also went into a second study, on T cells expressing NK-cell markers.

The sample here was CD4+ T cells sorted from PBMCs, taken 11 to 12 days after vaccination. The receptor set was obtained from a man aged 50 or older who received an inactivated influenza vaccine. Both conserved end residues are trimmed from each CDR3. The D gene is left open where the match is weak.

D gene: NA
J gene: TRBJ1-6
V gene: TRBV7-9
CDR3 protein: ASSSDLRLGDSPLH

D gene: NA
J gene: TRBJ2-1
V gene: TRBV28
CDR3 protein: ASSATRGEQF

D gene: NA
J gene: TRBJ2-1
V gene: TRBV11-2
CDR3 protein: ASSLIPNNEQF

D gene: TRBD2
J gene: TRBJ2-5
V gene: TRBV29-1
CDR3 protein: SATPAGVKETQY

D gene: NA
J gene: TRBJ2-7
V gene: TRBV9
CDR3 protein: ASSTSDSPLHEQY

D gene: NA
J gene: TRBJ2-1
V gene: TRBV20-1
CDR3 protein: SALPSGNEQF

D gene: NA
J gene: TRBJ1-1
V gene: TRBV12-3/TRBV12-4
CDR3 protein: ASSPSQGKRNTEAF

D gene: NA
J gene: TRBJ1-5
V gene: TRBV19
CDR3 protein: ASSPGPGQPQH

D gene: NA
J gene: TRBJ2-3
V gene: TRBV6-5
CDR3 protein: ASSYSIPSRDTQY

D gene: NA
J gene: TRBJ1-6
V gene: TRBV3-1
CDR3 protein: ASSLTAYNSPLH

D gene: TRBD2
J gene: TRBJ2-2
V gene: TRBV5-1
CDR3 protein: ASRPVSGVNTGELF

D gene: TRBD1
J gene: TRBJ1-5
V gene: TRBV18
CDR3 protein: ASSPRTGSTNQPQH

D gene: NA
J gene: TRBJ1-1
V gene: TRBV4-1
CDR3 protein: ASRPTGFQGEAF

D gene: TRBD1
J gene: TRBJ1-4
V gene: TRBV6-1
CDR3 protein: ASSGQARHEKLF

D gene: NA
J gene: TRBJ1-2
V gene: TRBV20-1
CDR3 protein: SGGGGDYGYT

D gene: TRBD2
J gene: TRBJ2-1
V gene: TRBV29-1
CDR3 protein: SVGLAGPNEQF

D gene: TRBD2
J gene: TRBJ2-1
V gene: TRBV7-2
CDR3 protein: ASSLAYSGGAAEQF

D gene: NA
J gene: TRBJ2-7
V gene: TRBV11-2
CDR3 protein: ASSLAVGVPTYEQY

D gene: TRBD1
J gene: TRBJ2-1
V gene: TRBV28
CDR3 protein: ASSRDRGTLYNEQF

D gene: TRBD1
J gene: TRBJ2-2
V gene: TRBV19
CDR3 protein: ASSTGQTNTGELF

D gene: TRBD1
J gene: TRBJ1-1
V gene: TRBV3-1
CDR3 protein: ASSQVVGTGVPEAF

D gene: TRBD2
J gene: TRBJ2-1
V gene: TRBV15
CDR3 protein: ATRGTSGRVSYNEQF

D gene: NA
J gene: TRBJ2-3
V gene: TRBV2
CDR3 protein: ASSLTAGADTQY

D gene: TRBD1
J gene: TRBJ1-5
V gene: TRBV12-3/TRBV12-4
CDR3 protein: ASSTQGARQPQH

D gene: TRBD2
J gene: TRBJ2-3
V gene: TRBV7-2
CDR3 protein: ASNSAYPGGRGDTQY

D gene: NA
J gene: TRBJ1-5
V gene: TRBV6-6
CDR3 protein: ASSGGINQPQH

D gene: NA
J gene: TRBJ2-5
V gene: TRBV3-1
CDR3 protein: ASSQDRIRIETQY

D gene: NA
J gene: TRBJ2-7
V gene: TRBV4-2
CDR3 protein: ATPPRDRFSYEQY

D gene: NA
J gene: TRBJ1-6
V gene: TRBV24-1
CDR3 protein: ATSDGTGTNSPLH

D gene: NA
J gene: TRBJ1-2
V gene: TRBV28
CDR3 protein: ATLQYGYT

D gene: NA
J gene: TRBJ2-7
V gene: TRBV7-9
CDR3 protein: ASTLGTFYEQY

D gene: TRBD2
J gene: TRBJ2-6
V gene: TRBV4-1
CDR3 protein: ASSQVIRLAGKPGANVLT

D gene: NA
J gene: TRBJ2-7
V gene: TRBV7-6
CDR3 protein: ASSLQQMAGRTEQY

D gene: TRBD1
J gene: TRBJ2-7
V gene: TRBV12-3/TRBV12-4
CDR3 protein: ASSLPSGTGNKQY

D gene: NA
J gene: TRBJ2-3
V gene: TRBV19
CDR3 protein: ASSPPGTITDTQY

D gene: TRBD1
J gene: TRBJ2-1
V gene: TRBV20-1
CDR3 protein: SAYRQGGVHEQF

D gene: NA
J gene: TRBJ1-1
V gene: TRBV7-8
CDR3 protein: ASSRADRWNTEAF

D gene: TRBD2
J gene: TRBJ2-7
V gene: TRBV6-2/TRBV6-3
CDR3 protein: ASSYSLTTGLAPYEQY

D gene: TRBD2
J gene: TRBJ2-7
V gene: TRBV20-1
CDR3 protein: SATPGTSGRAQQY

D gene: TRBD2
J gene: TRBJ2-1
V gene: TRBV5-1
CDR3 protein: ASSIGLALGNEQF

D gene: NA
J gene: TRBJ2-7
V gene: TRBV6-1
CDR3 protein: ASLRVGGYEQY

D gene: NA
J gene: TRBJ1-6
V gene: TRBV4-3
CDR3 protein: ASSQGGDSPLH

D gene: NA
J gene: TRBJ2-7
V gene: TRBV20-1
CDR3 protein: SARDVTRSSYEQY

D gene: NA
J gene: TRBJ2-1
V gene: TRBV7-8
CDR3 protein: ASSSTGHTYNEQF

D gene: NA
J gene: TRBJ2-1
V gene: TRBV7-6
CDR3 protein: ASSLGNRIDNEQF

D gene: TRBD1
J gene: TRBJ2-1
V gene: TRBV10-1
CDR3 protein: ASRQGGSYNEQF